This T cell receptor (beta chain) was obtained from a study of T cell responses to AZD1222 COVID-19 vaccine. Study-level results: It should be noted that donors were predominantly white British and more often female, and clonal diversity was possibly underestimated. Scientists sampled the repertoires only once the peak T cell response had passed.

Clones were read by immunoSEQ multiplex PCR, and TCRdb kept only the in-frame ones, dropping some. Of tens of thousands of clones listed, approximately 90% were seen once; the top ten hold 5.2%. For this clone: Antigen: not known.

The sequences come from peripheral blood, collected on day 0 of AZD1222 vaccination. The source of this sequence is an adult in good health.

The CDR3 DNA reads as TGCGCCAGCAGCTTGGAGCCAGGGATGAACACCATATATTTT. Its translation is CASSLEPGMNTIYF. This sequence joins TRBV5-1 and TRBJ1-3, with TRBD1 as a possible D gene (5 bases). The V gene's germline CDR1 is SGHRS and CDR2 YFSETQ. The CDR3 is 14 residues long. V was shortened by 0 bases and J by 7 bases, with 11 bases between the two germline ends.